This TCR beta chain originates from a study of CD8 T cells in ankylosing spondylitis. TCRdb re-analysed the 5' RACE reads in MiXCR, keeping a single row per CDR3 protein. The data show some 200,000 distinct CDR3 sequences, roughly 25% seen once. This clonotype was counted at least ten times. Its antigen is unidentified. The study, taken as a whole, reports: Prior literature has documented some motif variants in synovial fluid and blood from reactive arthritis. Several highly homologous variants made up a TCR beta motif, and this motif appeared characteristic of ankylosing spondylitis blood. Clones linked to disease, bearing a CD8+ phenotype, were relatively rare in peripheral blood. Reported data indicate significant enrichment of disease-linked clones within matched ankylosing spondylitis synovial fluid.

The CDR3 covers 15 residues. Germline V gene sequence: CDR1 SGHKS, CDR2 YYEKEE (reference sequence). V lost 2 bases and J 0 bases, leaving 8 bases between the germline ends. Sequencing was carried out using blood, either unsorted or a sorted T cell fraction (not recorded which). V and J are TRBV5-5 and TRBJ2-2; unclear D gene. This TCR came from a male donor with ankylosing spondylitis or in good health (not recorded which). This CDR3 is CASSFSPANTGELFF. CDR3 DNA sequence: TGTGCCAGCAGCTTTTCCCCCGCGAACACCGGGGAGCTGTTTTTT.